These 3 T cell receptor beta chains were all obtained from the same sample, sequenced in a study of blood T cells in healthy people across ages. The second PCR ran about 6 to 12 cycles with a sample-barcoded 5' primer and J-beta primers. A single record per CDR3 protein comes from TCRdb applying MiXCR to the 5' RACE reads. The table records approximately 1,000,000 distinct CDR3 sequences, roughly two fifths of them present only once. The sequenced material came from blood. Receptor source: a man aged 18 to 30 in good health.

Regarding this clonotype: A clone one base away is much larger, so this may be a read error. The CDR3 DNA sequence: TGTGCCAGCAGTAAAGGGACAGACAAGGAGCAGTTCTTC. The encoded protein is CASSKGTDKEQFF. The rearrangement links TRBV6-5 to TRBJ2-1; TRBD1 agrees at 7 bases. There are 13 residues in the CDR3. In germline, CDR1 is MNHEY, CDR2 SVGAGI.

The chain joins TRBV6-6 to TRBJ1-2; TRBD1 might be the D (5 bases). There are 14 residues in the CDR3. The V end was cut by 5 bases, the J end by 0 bases, with 10 bases between. From germline, CDR1 is MNHNY and CDR2 SVGAGI (reference sequence). Here the CDR3 DNA reads TGTGCCAGCAGTAACGGGGGGGCTAACTATGGCTACACCTTC. It yields the protein CASSNGGANYGYTF.

The CDR3, as DNA: TGCAGTGCTAGAGAGGACGGGGCGAATGAGCAGTTCTTC. Encoded protein: CSAREDGANEQFF. The chain links TRBV20-1 to TRBJ2-1; D tentatively reads TRBD1 or TRBD2 (5 bases each). This CDR3 is built from 13 residues. V was clipped by 0 bases and J by 7 bases, with 10 bases between them. Germline values: CDR1 DFQATT, CDR2 SNEGSKA (reference sequence).